This T cell receptor beta chain was sequenced in a study of cytomegalovirus exposure and HLA in healthy donors. Comment on this clone: Its antigen is unknown.

Whole-study results and caveats: Clusters of TCRs from the first cohort tended to co-occur in the 95 to 150 validation repertoires (as a later analysis found).

The V end lost 3 bases, the J end lost 3 bases, and 6 bases lay between the germline ends. CDR3 length: 12 residues. CDR1 is MDHEN and CDR2 is SYDVKM in the germline V gene. Assay used: immunoSEQ multiplex PCR; TCRdb lists only in-frame clones, some missing. The sample includes 120,000 or so clones, roughly 89% of them seen just once. This TCR derives from a woman in her late teens or twenties in good health and CMV-seronegative. The material sequenced was PBMCs. V and J are TRBV28 and TRBJ2-7, with D hard to call. The CDR3, as DNA: TGTGCCAGCAGTTTTATCGGCTACGAGCAGTACTTC. Translating it yields CASSFIGYEQYF. The variable domain in full, completed from reference TRBV28 and TRBJ2-7, reads DVKVTQSSRYLVKRTGEKVFLECVQDMDHENMFWYRQDPGLGLRLIYFSYDVKMKEKGDIPEGYSVSREKKERFSLILESASTNQTSMYLCASSFIGYEQYFGPGTRLTVT.